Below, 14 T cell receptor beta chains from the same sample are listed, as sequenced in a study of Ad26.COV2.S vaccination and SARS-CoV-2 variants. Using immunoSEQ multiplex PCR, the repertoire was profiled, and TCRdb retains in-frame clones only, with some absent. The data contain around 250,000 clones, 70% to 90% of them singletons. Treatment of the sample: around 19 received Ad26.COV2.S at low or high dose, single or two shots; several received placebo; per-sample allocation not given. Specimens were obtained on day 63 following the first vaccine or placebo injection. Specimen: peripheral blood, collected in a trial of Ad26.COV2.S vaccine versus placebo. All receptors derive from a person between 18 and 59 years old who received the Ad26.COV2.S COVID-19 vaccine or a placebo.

The CDR3 coding sequence is TGTGCCAGCAGCACTCGGACAGGGAGGACTGAAGCTTTCTTT. Translation gives CASSTRTGRTEAFF. J is TRBJ1-1 and V is TRBV7-2; TRBD1 aligns across 8 bases. J gave up 5 bases and V 5 bases, and 7 bases lay outside the gene matches. Per the germline V gene, CDR1 is SGHTA and CDR2 is FQGNSA. This CDR3 is built from 14 residues.

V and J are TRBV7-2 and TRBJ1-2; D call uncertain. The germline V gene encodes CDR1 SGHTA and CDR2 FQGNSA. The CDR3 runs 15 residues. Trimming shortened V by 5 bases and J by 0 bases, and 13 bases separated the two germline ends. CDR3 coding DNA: TGTGCCAGCAGCGTCGACAACTTAGCTAACTATGGCTACACCTTC. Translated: CASSVDNLANYGYTF.

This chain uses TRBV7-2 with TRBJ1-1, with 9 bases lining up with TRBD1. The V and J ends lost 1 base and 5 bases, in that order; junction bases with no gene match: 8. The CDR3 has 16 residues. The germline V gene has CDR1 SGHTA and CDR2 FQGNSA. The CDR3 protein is CASSLGQGGSGTEAFF. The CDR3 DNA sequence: TGTGCCAGCAGCTTAGGACAGGGGGGAAGCGGGACTGAAGCTTTCTTT.

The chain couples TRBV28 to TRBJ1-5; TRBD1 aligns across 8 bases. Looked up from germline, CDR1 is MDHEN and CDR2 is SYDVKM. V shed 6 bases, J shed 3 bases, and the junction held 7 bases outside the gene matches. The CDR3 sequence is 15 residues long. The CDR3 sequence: CASSHETGDNQPQHF. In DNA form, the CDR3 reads TGTGCCAGCAGCCACGAGACAGGGGACAATCAGCCCCAGCATTTT.

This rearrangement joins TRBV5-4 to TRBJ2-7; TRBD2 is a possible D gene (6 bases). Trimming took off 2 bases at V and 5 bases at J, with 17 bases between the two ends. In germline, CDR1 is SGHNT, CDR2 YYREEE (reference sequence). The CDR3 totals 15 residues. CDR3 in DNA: TGTGCCAGCAGCTTTCTCGGCGGGACTGTAGACGAGCAGTACTTC. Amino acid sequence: CASSFLGGTVDEQYF.

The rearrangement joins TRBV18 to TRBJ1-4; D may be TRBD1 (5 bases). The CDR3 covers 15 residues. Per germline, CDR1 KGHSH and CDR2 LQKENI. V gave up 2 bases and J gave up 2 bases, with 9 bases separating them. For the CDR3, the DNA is TGTGCCAGCTCACCAGTCGGGGGGACTAATGAAAAACTGTTTTTT. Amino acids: CASSPVGGTNEKLFF.

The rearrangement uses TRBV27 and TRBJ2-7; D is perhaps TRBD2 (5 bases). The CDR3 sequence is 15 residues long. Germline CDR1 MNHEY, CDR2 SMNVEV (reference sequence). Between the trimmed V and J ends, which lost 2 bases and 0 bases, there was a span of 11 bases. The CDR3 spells CASSLSGRISYEQYF. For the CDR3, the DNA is TGTGCCAGCAGTTTAAGCGGCAGAATCTCCTACGAGCAGTACTTC.

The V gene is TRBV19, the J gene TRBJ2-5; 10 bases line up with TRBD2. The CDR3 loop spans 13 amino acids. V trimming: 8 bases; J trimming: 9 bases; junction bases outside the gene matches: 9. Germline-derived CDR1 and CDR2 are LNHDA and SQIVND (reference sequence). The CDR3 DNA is TGTGCCAGTGTGAAGACTAGCGGGTATTCCCAGTACTTC. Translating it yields CASVKTSGYSQYF.

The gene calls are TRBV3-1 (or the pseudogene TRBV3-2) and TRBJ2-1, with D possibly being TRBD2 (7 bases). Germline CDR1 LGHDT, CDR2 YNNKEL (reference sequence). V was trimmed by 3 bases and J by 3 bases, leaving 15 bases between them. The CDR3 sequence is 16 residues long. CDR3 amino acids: CASSQKGGAGYNEQFF. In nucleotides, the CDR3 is TGTGCCAGCAGCCAGAAAGGGGGGGCCGGCTACAATGAGCAGTTCTTC.

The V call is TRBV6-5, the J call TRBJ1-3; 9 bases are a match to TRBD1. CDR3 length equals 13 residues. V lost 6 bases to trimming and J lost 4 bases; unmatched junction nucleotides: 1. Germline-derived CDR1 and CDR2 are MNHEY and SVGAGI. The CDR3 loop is CASSGQGGNTIYF. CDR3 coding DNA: TGTGCCAGCAGCGGACAGGGGGGAAACACCATATATTTT.

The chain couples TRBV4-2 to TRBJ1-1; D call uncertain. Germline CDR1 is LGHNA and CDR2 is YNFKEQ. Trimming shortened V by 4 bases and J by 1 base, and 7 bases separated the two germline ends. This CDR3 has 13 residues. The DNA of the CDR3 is TGTGCCAGCAGCCTTCCCGGGAACACTGAAGCTTTCTTT. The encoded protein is CASSLPGNTEAFF.

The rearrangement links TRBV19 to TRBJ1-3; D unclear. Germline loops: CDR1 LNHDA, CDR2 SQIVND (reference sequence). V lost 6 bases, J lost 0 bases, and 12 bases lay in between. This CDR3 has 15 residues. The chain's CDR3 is CASSPSQSSGNTIYF. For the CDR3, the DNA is TGTGCCAGTAGCCCTTCCCAGAGCTCTGGAAACACCATATATTTT.

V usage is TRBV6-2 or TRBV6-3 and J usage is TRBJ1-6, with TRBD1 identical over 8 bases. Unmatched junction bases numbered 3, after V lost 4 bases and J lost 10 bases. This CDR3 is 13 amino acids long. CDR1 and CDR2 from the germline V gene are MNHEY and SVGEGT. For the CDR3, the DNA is TGTGCCAGCAGTTCCAGGGACAGGTCACCCCTCCACTTT. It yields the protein CASSSRDRSPLHF.

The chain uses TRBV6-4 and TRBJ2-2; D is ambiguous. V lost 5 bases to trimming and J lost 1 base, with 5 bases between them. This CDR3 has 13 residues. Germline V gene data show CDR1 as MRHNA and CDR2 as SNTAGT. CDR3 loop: CASSSWNTGELFF. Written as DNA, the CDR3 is TGTGCCAGCAGTAGCTGGAACACCGGGGAGCTGTTTTTT.